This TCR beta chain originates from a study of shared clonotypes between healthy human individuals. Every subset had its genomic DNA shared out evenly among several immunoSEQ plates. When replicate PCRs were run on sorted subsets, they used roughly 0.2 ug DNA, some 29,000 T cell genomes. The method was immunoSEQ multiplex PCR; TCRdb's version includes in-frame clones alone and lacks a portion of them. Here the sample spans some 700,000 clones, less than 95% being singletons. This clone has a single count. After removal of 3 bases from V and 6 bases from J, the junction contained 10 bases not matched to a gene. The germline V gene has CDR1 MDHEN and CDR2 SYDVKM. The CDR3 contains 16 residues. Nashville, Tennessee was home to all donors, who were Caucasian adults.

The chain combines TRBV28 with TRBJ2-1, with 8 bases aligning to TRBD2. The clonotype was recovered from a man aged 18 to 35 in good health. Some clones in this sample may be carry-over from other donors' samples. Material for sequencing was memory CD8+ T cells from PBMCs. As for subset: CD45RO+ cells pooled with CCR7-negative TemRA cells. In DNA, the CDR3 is TGTGCCAGCAGTTTTACCCAAGGACTAGCTTTCAATGAGCAGTTCTTC. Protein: CASSFTQGLAFNEQFF.